This T cell receptor (beta chain) was sequenced in a study of shared clonotypes between healthy human individuals. The CDR3 extends over 16 amino acids. V gave up 6 bases and J gave up 3 bases, with 18 bases separating them. Germline assignment: CDR1 KGHSH and CDR2 LQKENI. With respect to this clone: What it recognizes is unknown.

Profiling relied on immunoSEQ multiplex PCR, and the TCRdb table lists in-frame clones only, not all of them. Of fewer than 1.4 million clones in the sample, around three quarters were seen once. Notes on the study in general: Between a few donors, naive CD4 clonotypes were shared at a level of around 4.8%. Generation probability values for non-shared clonotypes were lower than those for clonotypes shared by all four donors.

Material: memory CD4+ T cells from PBMCs. Subset of the sample: CD45RA-negative fraction. The chain combines TRBV18 with TRBJ1-5; D is undetermined. The TCR originated in a man aged 18 to 30 in good health. Some clones in this sample may be carry-over from other donors' samples. The CDR3, as DNA: TGTGCCAGCTCCCAGAGCTCGCCCTCGGTCAATCAGCCCCAGCATTTT. Its translation is CASSQSSPSVNQPQHF.